This TCR beta chain was captured by sequencing in a study of blood T cell repertoires in COVID-19. Authors' processing steps: From reference gene primer amplification, estimates of nucleated cell counts were derived. The method was immunoSEQ multiplex PCR; TCRdb's version includes in-frame clones alone and lacks a portion of them. That table supplies the V and J calls and clone size; D and trimming were determined from the DNA. The sample yields about 94,000 clones, about 80% seen once. The CDR3 has 20 amino acids. The receptor comes from a man in his sixties with acute or convalescent COVID-19. The genes are TRBV21-1 and TRBJ2-3; whether TRBD1, the table's D call, matches the DNA was not checked. TRBV21-1 is labeled a pseudogene. The material sequenced was peripheral blood. CDR3: CASSKVGIWGTGGFADTQYF. The CDR3 DNA reads TGTGCCAGCAGCAAAGTAGGAATCTGGGGGACAGGGGGCTTCGCAGATACGCAGTATTTT.